This entry describes one T cell receptor (beta chain). Its specificity is unknown. Time point given: after neoadjuvant nivolumab, at surgical resection. Patients had HPV-negative, locally advanced oral cavity squamous cell carcinoma. Sequencing used immunoSEQ multiplex PCR; TCRdb keeps in-frame clones, though not all of them. Seen here are around 13,000 clones, roughly 70% observed once, and the top ten hold 2% to 2.5%. Germline V gene lookup returns CDR1 SNHLY and CDR2 FYNNEI. V dropped 8 bases and J dropped 10 bases, with 5 bases sitting between them. This CDR3 region has 8 residues. The data were obtained in a study of neoadjuvant anti-PD-1 for oral cavity cancer. Study-wide results and limits: Pretreatment Treg/Th17 ratio correlated inversely with post-treatment tumor clonality. Post-nivolumab, blood T cell clonality was significantly elevated in non-responders.

The chain joins TRBV2 to TRBJ1-1; D uncertain. This clonotype was sampled from a person aged 35-79 years with oral cavity squamous cell carcinoma. Source: PBMCs, taken after nivolumab (anti-PD-1) treatment. The CDR3 sequence is CASPRAFF. CDR3 DNA sequence: TGTGCCAGCCCCCGAGCTTTCTTT.